The following is a T cell receptor (beta chain) sequence with its context. Antigen: not known. Germline V gene sequence: CDR1 SGHRS, CDR2 YFSETQ. The ends lost 4 bases at V and 4 bases at J; junction bases unmatched: 11. This CDR3 has 16 residues. This entry comes from a study of OX40 agonist ivuxolimab in advanced cancers. About the research overall: All patients had ivuxolimab intravenously every 2 weeks at 0.01 to 10 mg/kg. Patients were roughly 83% male with ages roughly 20 to 80, mean 60.

Some clones are missing from TCRdb's copy, which holds only in-frame ones; the method was immunoSEQ multiplex PCR. The sample records about 44,000 clones, 80% being singletons. Findings of the study overall: Fewer expanded clones were found on average in CD4+ than in CD8+ T cells. What antigens the expanded peripheral T cells recognized was never established.

This rearrangement joins TRBV5-1 to TRBJ2-3; 8 nucleotides match TRBD2. The TCR sequence derives from an adult with an advanced solid tumor such as melanoma, head and neck, liver or kidney cancer. The sample was CD4+ or CD8+ T cells sorted from blood, taken in a trial of the OX40 agonist ivuxolimab. The CDR3 DNA reads as TGCGCCAGCAGCGTCTCTAGCGGGCCCCGCCCAGATACGCAGTATTTT. Encoded protein: CASSVSSGPRPDTQYF.